Listed here is a single T cell receptor (beta chain). This specimen comes from a study of T cells expressing NK-cell markers. Study details: Sequencing covered eight donors, seven HCMV-seropositive and one seronegative.

The length of the CDR3 is 13 residues. TCRdb re-called the 5' RACE reads and catalogs CDR3 proteins one per entry, DNA excluded. In total, the table holds 300,000 to 450,000 distinct CDR3 sequences. The sequence derives from a man aged 18 to 69 in good health. The sample comprised blood T cells: a sorted CD56 or NKG2C T cell subset, CD4+ or CD8+ T cells, or bulk PBMC T cells (not recorded which). The V call is TRBV12-3 or TRBV12-4, the J call TRBJ1-4. CDR3 amino acids: CASSQILDEKLFF.